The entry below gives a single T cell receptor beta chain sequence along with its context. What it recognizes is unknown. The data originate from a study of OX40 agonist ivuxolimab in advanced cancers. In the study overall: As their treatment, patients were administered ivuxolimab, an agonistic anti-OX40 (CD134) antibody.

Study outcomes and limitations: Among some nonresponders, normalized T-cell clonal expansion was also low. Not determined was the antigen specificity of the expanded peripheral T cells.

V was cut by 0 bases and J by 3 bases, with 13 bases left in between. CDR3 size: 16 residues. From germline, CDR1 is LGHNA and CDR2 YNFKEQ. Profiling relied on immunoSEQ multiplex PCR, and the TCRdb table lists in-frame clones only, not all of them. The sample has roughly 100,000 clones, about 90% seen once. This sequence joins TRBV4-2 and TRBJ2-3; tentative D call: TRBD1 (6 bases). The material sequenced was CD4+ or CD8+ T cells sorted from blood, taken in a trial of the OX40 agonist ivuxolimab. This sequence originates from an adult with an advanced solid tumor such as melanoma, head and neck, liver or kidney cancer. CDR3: CASSQDPARGTDTQYF. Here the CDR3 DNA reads TGTGCCAGCAGCCAAGATCCGGCCAGGGGTACAGATACGCAGTATTTT.